This TCR beta chain was found in a study of blood T cells in healthy people across ages. Points from the study as a whole: Researchers deemed the diversity estimates from one million T cells underestimates.

CDR1 DFQATT and CDR2 SNEGSKA come from the germline V gene (reference sequence). CDR3 length: 15 residues. V lost 0 bases to trimming and J lost 7 bases; unmatched junction nucleotides: 8. Worth noting for this clonotype: The antigen is unknown.

A sample-barcoded 5' primer and a J-beta primer mix were used in a second PCR of roughly 6 to 12 cycles. TCRdb ran MiXCR on the 5' RACE reads and lists one entry per CDR3 protein. The sample consists of 720,000 or so distinct CDR3 sequences, roughly 43% of them appearing once. Aged roughly 6 to 90, donors were systemically healthy Caucasians from Russia. PBMCs, at least 6.5 million per sample, were isolated. This chain joins TRBV20-1 and TRBJ2-3; TRBD2 agrees at 9 bases. The sequenced material came from blood. The TCR was taken from a man aged 80 or over in good health. The CDR3 loop reads CSARDLGTSKNTQYF. CDR3 bases: TGCAGTGCTAGAGATCTCGGGACTAGCAAAAATACGCAGTATTTT.